This T cell receptor (beta chain) was documented in a study of CD8 T cells in Susac syndrome. Overall study: Within the sequenced group of Susac syndrome patients, six showed active disease and about eight were in remission.

0.5 to 1 ug RNA was reverse transcribed with random hexamers. TCRdb independently ran MiXCR on the immunoSEQ multiplex PCR reads; one entry per CDR3 protein. This table has 85,000 to 130,000 distinct CDR3 sequences, roughly 94% appearing once. V lost 6 bases and J 2 bases, leaving 11 bases between the germline ends. The CDR3 contains 13 residues. The germline gives CDR1 SGHAT, CDR2 FQDESV (reference sequence). For this clonotype: Antigen unknown.

Regarding the study as a whole: Within total CD8+ repertoires, some 15 Susac-specific public clones were found, and within CD8+ TEMRA repertoires, about 5.

The receptor was isolated from a human donor with Susac syndrome. Sequenced material: CD8+ T cells from PBMCs. The rearrangement joins TRBV11-1 to TRBJ2-7, with D hard to call. The CDR3 reads CASRPDGAYEQYF. The CDR3 nucleotides are TGTGCCAGCAGACCCGACGGAGCCTACGAGCAGTACTTC.